These 5 T cell receptor beta chains originate from one sample sequenced in a study of PD-1 blockade in classical Hodgkin lymphoma. Patients all relapsed after autologous stem cell transplantation, and there was variation in brentuximab vedotin exposure. Measured with immunoSEQ multiplex PCR; TCRdb has only the in-frame clones, and not every one. Counted here are some 23,000 clones, over 60% occurring once; the ten biggest clones make up nearly 8%. Sequenced here: peripheral blood mononuclear cells (PBMCs), sampled before the second cycle of nivolumab. All receptors derive from a human donor with classical Hodgkin lymphoma.

V usage is TRBV11-2 and J usage is TRBJ1-2, with TRBD1 matching 9 bases. This CDR3 spans 15 amino acids. Germline V CDR1 and CDR2: SGHAT, FQNNGV. Trimming took 5 bases from V and 3 from J; bases not matched to a gene: 7. The CDR3 spells CASSTRTGVDYGYTF. In nucleotides, the CDR3 is TGTGCCAGCAGCACCCGGACAGGGGTCGACTATGGCTACACCTTC.

The chain couples TRBV19 to TRBJ1-3; D unresolved. Germline V CDR1 and CDR2: LNHDA, SQIVND (reference sequence). V lost 4 bases to trimming and J lost 0 bases, with 13 bases between them. This CDR3 has 16 amino acids. The CDR3 DNA sequence: TGTGCCAGTAGTACCCTCCGACGGACCTCTGGAAACACCATATATTTT. This translates into CASSTLRRTSGNTIYF.

This chain uses TRBV20-1 with TRBJ2-7; D ambiguous. Germline loops: CDR1 DFQATT, CDR2 SNEGSKA (reference sequence). The CDR3 consists of 11 residues. Trimming shortened V by 2 bases and J by 5 bases, and 7 bases separated the two germline ends. The chain's CDR3 is CSARKSDEQYF. CDR3 coding DNA: TGCAGTGCTAGAAAAAGCGACGAGCAGTACTTC.

The chain employs TRBV6-6 and TRBJ2-7; no clear D gene. The CDR3 has 14 residues. V lost 4 bases to trimming and J lost 0 bases, with 10 bases between them. Germline CDR1 and CDR2: MNHNY and SVGAGI (reference sequence). CDR3: CASSLNGLSYEQYF. DNA for the CDR3: TGTGCCAGCAGTTTGAACGGCCTCTCCTACGAGCAGTACTTC.

The gene calls are TRBV13 and TRBJ2-1, with 11 bases matching TRBD2. CDR1 PRHDT and CDR2 FYEKMQ come from the germline V gene (reference sequence). V was pared by 5 bases and J by 2 bases, with 8 bases of the junction left unmatched. The CDR3 is 17 residues long. CDR3 protein: CASSQGLAGTAYNEQFF. CDR3 coding DNA: TGTGCCAGCAGCCAAGGACTAGCGGGCACCGCCTACAATGAGCAGTTCTTC.